The clone carrying this T cell receptor beta chain was observed at least ten times. Its specificity is unknown. This record belongs to a study of response to subunit inactivated influenza vaccine. Overall study findings and caveats: After each seasonal influenza vaccination, few new T cells are recruited, the authors suggested.

This CDR3 spans 14 amino acids. V lost 4 bases and J 2 bases, leaving 8 bases between the germline ends. CDR1 WSHSY and CDR2 SAAADI come from the germline V gene. TCRdb analysed the RT-PCR reads with MiXCR anew, one entry per CDR3 protein. The sample has over 150,000 distinct CDR3 sequences, 7.5% to 10% seen once. The sequencing used non-naive T cells sorted from PBMCs, collected on the day of vaccination. The sequence derives from a man in his forties or fifties who received an inactivated influenza vaccine. V usage is TRBV10-2 and J usage is TRBJ2-2; D remains unclear. The CDR3 bases are TGCGCCAGCAGTGCTGGGTTCAACACCGGGGAGCTGTTTTTT. It yields the protein CASSAGFNTGELFF.